One and the same sample provided the 13 T cell receptor beta chains below, sequenced in a study of cytomegalovirus exposure and HLA in healthy donors. TCRdb keeps only in-frame clones here, not all; method: immunoSEQ multiplex PCR. The sample contains around 150,000 clones, about 86% of which appear only once. The sample was PBMCs. All receptors derive from a woman aged 18-35 years in good health and CMV-seronegative.

This clone was counted at least ten times. The V and J genes are TRBV27 and TRBJ2-1, with a weak D call TRBD1 (5 bases). Germline CDR1 is MNHEY and CDR2 is SMNVEV (reference sequence). V was trimmed by 5 bases and J by 1 base, leaving 18 bases between them. The CDR3 spans 17 residues. The CDR3: CASSAMLAQGSYNEQFF. The DNA for the CDR3 is TGTGCCAGCAGTGCGATGTTGGCGCAGGGTTCCTACAATGAGCAGTTCTTC.

The rearrangement links TRBV28 to TRBJ2-7; 7 bases align to TRBD1. From germline, CDR1 is MDHEN and CDR2 SYDVKM. The CDR3 runs to 14 residues. Trimming cost V 3 bases and J 4 bases; bases outside gene matches: 6. The CDR3 region is CASSFGTALYEQYF. In DNA, the CDR3 is TGTGCCAGCAGTTTCGGGACAGCATTATACGAGCAGTACTTC.

This chain joins TRBV5-1 and TRBJ1-4, with D possibly TRBD1 on 5 matching bases. This CDR3 is built from 17 residues. Per germline, CDR1 SGHRS and CDR2 YFSETQ. V gave up 3 bases and J gave up 5 bases, with 20 bases separating them. The CDR3 reads CASSSKTPTGVNEKLFF. As DNA, the CDR3 is TGCGCCAGCAGCTCTAAGACCCCCACAGGCGTGAATGAAAAACTGTTTTTT.

The V and J genes are TRBV11-2 and TRBJ2-5; the match to TRBD2 covers 9 bases. In germline, CDR1 is SGHAT, CDR2 FQNNGV. The CDR3 sequence is 17 residues long. The V and J ends lost 5 bases and 5 bases, in that order; junction bases with no gene match: 15. The CDR3 nucleotides read TGTGCCAGCAGCCCGCGGGGGGTAGCGGGAGATTCGGAGACCCAGTACTTC. Translated: CASSPRGVAGDSETQYF.

This clone has just one count. The chain combines TRBV27 with TRBJ2-7; 10 nucleotides line up with TRBD1. There are 12 residues in the CDR3. V dropped 3 bases and J dropped 11; count of bases not matched to a gene: 4. Germline lookup yields CDR1 MNHEY and CDR2 SMNVEV (reference sequence). Here the CDR3 DNA reads TGTGCCAGCAGTTTGGGAGGGACAGGGGAGTACTTC. Its translation: CASSLGGTGEYF.

This chain joins TRBV12-5 and TRBJ2-5; 10 positions match TRBD1. CDR3 length: 19 residues. CDR1 is LGHNT, CDR2 FRNRAP, per germline. The V and J ends lost 2 bases and 5 bases, in that order; junction bases with no gene match: 17. The CDR3 region is CASGLSLPRSGQGPETQYF. In DNA form, the CDR3 reads TGTGCTAGTGGTTTGTCACTCCCACGTTCGGGACAGGGGCCGGAGACCCAGTACTTC.

This chain links TRBV5-1 with TRBJ2-7; TRBD2 aligns across 9 bases. CDR3 length equals 15 residues. J gave up 7 bases and V 4 bases, and 12 bases lay outside the gene matches. Germline lookup yields CDR1 SGHRS and CDR2 YFSETQ. CDR3 amino acids: CASSPFAGGVGEQYF. DNA for the CDR3: TGCGCCAGCAGCCCCTTTGCGGGAGGGGTGGGGGAGCAGTACTTC.

The V and J genes are TRBV4-2 and TRBJ1-1; 7 positions match TRBD1. Germline V lookup: CDR1 LGHNA, CDR2 YNFKEQ. V shed 4 bases, J shed 6 bases, and the junction held 11 bases outside the gene matches. The CDR3 is 15 residues long. In nucleotides, the CDR3 is TGTGCCAGCAGCCGAGGGGACAGCCATTTTGCTGAAGCTTTCTTT. Translated: CASSRGDSHFAEAFF.

This clone was counted a few times. This chain connects TRBV6-1 to TRBJ1-5, with D perhaps TRBD1 (6 bases). V was cut by 5 bases and J by 4 bases, with 9 bases left in between. The CDR3 has 13 amino acids. Per the germline V gene, CDR1 is MNHNS and CDR2 is SASEGT. The CDR3 region is CASSIQGNQPQHF. CDR3 sequence (DNA): TGTGCCAGCAGTATTCAGGGGAATCAGCCCCAGCATTTT.

The table lists this clone with a few counts. J is TRBJ1-6 and V is TRBV9; TRBD1 aligns across 8 bases. J gave up 13 bases and V 3 bases, and 12 bases lay outside the gene matches. The CDR3 contains 15 residues. Germline V gene sequence: CDR1 SGDLS, CDR2 YYNGEE. CDR3 protein: CASSGQGQADEPLHF. In DNA form, the CDR3 reads TGTGCCAGCAGCGGACAGGGACAGGCGGACGAGCCCCTCCACTTT.

The CDR3 here is CASSVGSSGSKLYEQFF. The CDR3, as DNA: TGTGCCAGCAGCGTAGGAAGTAGCGGGAGTAAGTTGTATGAGCAGTTCTTC. The J gene is TRBJ2-1, the V gene TRBV9; 9 positions agree with TRBD2. Germline trimming cut 0 bases from V and 8 bases from J; bases unmatched to any gene: 12. CDR1 SGDLS and CDR2 YYNGEE come from the germline V gene. The CDR3 has 17 residues.

This clone appeared a single time. The rearrangement joins TRBV4-2 to TRBJ2-7; no reliable D call. This CDR3 is 15 amino acids long. From germline, CDR1 is LGHNA and CDR2 YNFKEQ. The V end lost 0 bases, the J end lost 5 bases, and 14 bases lay between the germline ends. The CDR3 DNA sequence: TGTGCCAGCAGCCAAGAAAGTGGAGCGCACCACGAGCAGTACTTC. Protein sequence: CASSQESGAHHEQYF.

This chain joins TRBV15 and TRBJ2-7, with D unresolved. This CDR3 region has 12 residues. Trimming took 8 bases from V and 6 from J, leaving 14 bases between them. CDR1 and CDR2 from the germline V gene are LNHNV and YYDKDF (reference sequence). The CDR3 DNA follows: TGTGCCACCCAACCCACAGATGGCGAGCAGTACTTC. Residues: CATQPTDGEQYF. Supplemented by reference TRBV15 and TRBJ2-7, the full variable domain reads DAMVIQNPRYQVTQFGKPVTLSCSQTLNHNVMYWYQQKSSQAPKLLFHYYDKDFNNEADTPDNFQSRRPNTSFCFLDIRSPGLGDTAMYLCATQPTDGEQYFGPGTRLTVT.